The clone carrying this TCR beta chain was seen many times. Amplifying from RNA transcripts, the study obtained TCR beta CDR3 regions. Amplification began with first-round RT-PCR using HTBI primers, then second-round multiplex PCR was performed. TCRdb used MiXCR to reprocess the multiplex PCR reads, holding one entry per CDR3 protein. The sample consists of 500,000 to 800,000 distinct CDR3 sequences, roughly two fifths of them appearing once. This entry comes from a study of Graves' ophthalmopathy and Graves' hyperthyroidism. The V gene's germline CDR1 is SEHNR and CDR2 FQNEAQ (reference sequence). V shed 11 bases, J shed 0 bases, and the junction held 13 bases outside the gene matches. This CDR3 has 17 residues.

The source is an adult man with Graves' ophthalmopathy. Specimen: peripheral blood. The V gene is TRBV7-9, the J gene TRBJ1-5, with TRBD1 matching 10 bases. In nucleotides, the CDR3 is TGTGCCGGCCCTGGGACAGGGGAACACGATAGCAATCAGCCCCAGCATTTT. Protein sequence: CAGPGTGEHDSNQPQHF.